One sample yielded the 12 T cell receptor beta chains listed below, sequenced in a study of blood T cell repertoires in COVID-19. Sequencing was performed with immunoSEQ multiplex PCR; in TCRdb, only in-frame clones are kept and a portion is missing. The data hold 160,000 or so clones, with roughly 93% observed a single time. Sequenced input: peripheral blood. The receptors were gathered from a woman aged 60-70 years with COVID-19, enrolled during active disease.

This clone was detected once. V gene TRBV27 combines with J gene TRBJ2-2, with D possibly TRBD1 on 6 matching bases. The CDR3 covers 15 residues. V lost 7 bases to trimming and J lost 3 bases, with 15 bases between them. The V gene's germline CDR1 is MNHEY and CDR2 SMNVEV (reference sequence). The CDR3 DNA sequence: TGTGCCAGCACTACAGGGCCGGGGCACACCGGGGAGCTGTTTTTT. Protein product: CASTTGPGHTGELFF.

The gene calls are TRBV19 and TRBJ1-1; 7 bases line up with TRBD1. In germline, CDR1 is LNHDA, CDR2 SQIVND (reference sequence). Trimming at V came to 1 base and at J to 1 base, leaving 0 bases not matched to a gene. CDR3 length: 14 residues. CDR3 in amino acids: CASSIGTGNTEAFF. CDR3 in DNA: TGTGCCAGTAGTATAGGGACAGGGAACACTGAAGCTTTCTTT.

The chain joins TRBV18 to TRBJ1-1; D unclear. This CDR3 comprises 12 residues. CDR1 and CDR2 (germline): KGHSH, LQKENI. The V end was cut by 3 bases, the J end by 7 bases, with 9 bases between. Here the CDR3 DNA reads TGTGCCAGCTCACCCTCGAAACTTGAAGCTTTCTTT. It translates to CASSPSKLEAFF.

The chain carries TRBV2 and TRBJ1-2, with 10 bases aligning to TRBD1. Germline loops: CDR1 SNHLY, CDR2 FYNNEI. The CDR3 is 15 residues long. Unmatched junction bases numbered 8, after V lost 8 bases and J lost 2 bases. CDR3 DNA: TGTGCCAGCGTGGGACAGGGGTTATCGAACTATGGCTACACCTTC. Protein sequence: CASVGQGLSNYGYTF.

The chain employs TRBV7-8 and TRBJ1-2; D gene ambiguous. V dropped 2 bases and J dropped 8 bases, with 15 bases sitting between them. The CDR3 loop spans 14 amino acids. In germline, CDR1 is SGHVS, CDR2 FQNEAQ. CDR3 nucleotide sequence: TGTGCCAGCAGCTTATCTGTGCCCCGAGAGGGCTACACCTTC. Protein sequence: CASSLSVPREGYTF.

V is TRBV7-9 and J is TRBJ1-2; 11 positions agree with TRBD1. Per the germline V gene, CDR1 is SEHNR and CDR2 is FQNEAQ (reference sequence). The CDR3 covers 14 residues. The J segment lost 7 bases and the V segment lost 4 bases, leaving 5 bases of the junction unmatched. The CDR3: CASSSGQGAIGYTF. CDR3 in DNA: TGTGCCAGCAGCTCTGGACAGGGGGCGATTGGCTACACCTTC. Full variable domain (remainder filled in from reference TRBV7-9 and TRBJ1-2): DTGVSQNPRHKITKRGQNVTFRCDPISEHNRLYWYRQTLGQGPEFLTYFQNEAQLEKSRLLSDRFSAERPKGSFSTLEIQRTEQGDSAMYLCASSSGQGAIGYTFGSGTRLTVV.

The CDR3: CASSFSGLGQETQYF. The CDR3 nucleotides read TGTGCCAGCAGCTTTTCGGGACTCGGACAAGAGACCCAGTACTTC. V is TRBV7-2 and J is TRBJ2-5, with D possibly TRBD2 on 6 matching bases. The CDR3 is 15 amino acids. Germline values: CDR1 SGHTA, CDR2 FQGNSA. V dropped 3 bases and J dropped 2 bases, with 13 bases sitting between them.

The rearrangement uses TRBV5-6 and TRBJ1-1; 8 bases are a match to TRBD1. The CDR3 is made up of 15 amino acids. Germline trimming cut 2 bases from V and 1 base from J; bases unmatched to any gene: 4. Germline assignment: CDR1 SGHDT and CDR2 YYEEEE. The DNA for the CDR3 is TGTGCCAGCAGCTTACCCGGGACAGGGAACACTGAAGCTTTCTTT. It codes for CASSLPGTGNTEAFF.

This chain joins TRBV14 and TRBJ1-5; tentative D call: TRBD1 (5 bases). V was clipped by 2 bases and J by 4 bases, with 6 bases between them. CDR3 size: 13 residues. CDR1 SGHDN and CDR2 FVKESK come from the germline V gene. The CDR3 DNA reads TGTGCCAGCAGCCAATCAGGGAATCAGCCCCAGCATTTT. Translated, it gives CASSQSGNQPQHF.

The chain couples TRBV19 to TRBJ2-1; 7 positions match TRBD1. This CDR3 comprises 15 residues. The germline V gene has CDR1 LNHDA and CDR2 SQIVND (reference sequence). V trimming: 7 bases; J trimming: 0 bases; junction bases outside the gene matches: 6. For the CDR3, the DNA is TGTGCCAGTACCTGGGACAGCCGCTCCTACAATGAGCAGTTCTTC. This codes for CASTWDSRSYNEQFF. Based on the CDR3 plus reference TRBV19 and TRBJ2-1, the full variable domain is DGGITQSPKYLFRKEGQNVTLSCEQNLNHDAMYWYRQDPGQGLRLIYYSQIVNDFQKGDIAEGYSVSREKKESFPLTVTSAQKNPTAFYLCASTWDSRSYNEQFFGPGTRLTVL.

This clone was observed a handful of times. V is TRBV27 and J is TRBJ2-3, with D unresolved. This CDR3 is built from 13 residues. V was pared by 4 bases and J by 2 bases, with 7 bases between. The germline V gene has CDR1 MNHEY and CDR2 SMNVEV (reference sequence). CDR3 sequence (DNA): TGTGCCAGCAGTTCCGGTGCCACAGATACGCAGTATTTT. It translates to CASSSGATDTQYF.

The V gene is TRBV3-1 (or the pseudogene TRBV3-2), the J gene TRBJ1-1, with 8 bases that match TRBD1. After removal of 0 bases from V and 5 bases from J, the junction contained 5 bases not matched to a gene. The CDR3 loop spans 15 amino acids. Germline V lookup: CDR1 LGHDT, CDR2 YNNKEL (reference sequence). The CDR3 region has the DNA TGTGCCAGCAGCCAAGAAACAGGGGGAGGAACTGAAGCTTTCTTT. Encoded protein: CASSQETGGGTEAFF.